Here is one TCR beta chain with its context. Germline values: CDR1 MNHNS, CDR2 SASEGT. This CDR3 spans 13 amino acids. Trimming removed 6 bases from V and 5 bases from J; junction bases left unmatched: 6. This sample is part of a study of shared clonotypes between healthy human individuals. Caucasian adults residing in Nashville, Tennessee made up all the donors. The investigators split CD4+ cells into a CD45RA+ naive subset and a CD45RA-negative memory subset. Data came from immunoSEQ multiplex PCR; TCRdb stores just in-frame clones and leaves some out. The sample holds roughly 1,100,000 clones; about 75% are singletons and the top ten take roughly 1.5%.

The chain employs TRBV6-1 and TRBJ2-5, with 7 bases identical to TRBD1. The specimen sequenced was memory CD4+ T cells sorted from blood. Indicated subset: CD45RA-negative fraction. This TCR was sampled from a man aged 18 to 30 in good health. The CDR3 nucleotides are TGTGCCAGCAGACGTACAGGGGACGAGACCCAGTACTTC. Translating gives CASRRTGDETQYF.